This entry lists 32 T cell receptor beta chains sequenced from one sample in a study of CD8 T cells in ankylosing spondylitis. TCRdb redid the calling of the 5' RACE reads with MiXCR, one entry per CDR3 protein. The sample holds about 170,000 distinct CDR3 sequences, around 18% seen once. The sample was blood, either unsorted or a sorted T cell fraction (not recorded which). These receptor sequences come from a male donor with ankylosing spondylitis or in good health (not recorded which).

The chain joins TRBV3-1 to TRBJ1-1; D unclear. The ends were cut back, 0 bases at V and 0 bases at J, with 8 bases in the middle. CDR1 and CDR2 (germline): LGHDT, YNNKEL (reference sequence). The CDR3 is 15 residues long. CDR3 DNA: TGTGCCAGCAGCCAAGAATACGGTTTGAACACTGAAGCTTTCTTT. Translating gives CASSQEYGLNTEAFF. The full variable domain, rest sourced from reference TRBV3-1 and TRBJ1-1, is DTAVSQTPKYLVTQMGNDKSIKCEQNLGHDTMYWYKQDSKKFLKIMFSYNNKELIINETVPNRFSPKSPDKAHLNLHINSLELGDSAVYFCASSQEYGLNTEAFFGQGTRLTVV.

This clonotype was detected ten times or more. The gene calls are TRBV20-1 and TRBJ2-1, with 9 bases that match TRBD2. V lost 3 bases and J lost 4; bases outside the gene matches: 7. Germline CDR1 and CDR2: DFQATT and SNEGSKA (reference sequence). The length of the CDR3 is 15 residues. CDR3 protein: CSARGKREVYNEQFF. CDR3 sequence (DNA): TGCAGTGCTAGGGGGAAGCGGGAGGTTTACAATGAGCAGTTCTTC.

At least ten counts were recorded for this clonotype. This chain uses TRBV12-3 or TRBV12-4 with TRBJ2-2; 9 nucleotides line up with TRBD1. Germline trimming cut 6 bases from V and 5 bases from J; bases unmatched to any gene: 7. This CDR3 is built from 15 residues. The CDR3 DNA reads TGTGCCAGCAGGGCTTCACAGGGGGCTACCGGGGAGCTGTTTTTT. It yields the protein CASRASQGATGELFF.

This clonotype was picked up a small number of times. V is TRBV6-5 and J is TRBJ2-7; D unclear. The germline V and J ends were trimmed by 0 bases and 0 bases, with 6 bases remaining between them. This CDR3 is built from 14 residues. Germline-derived CDR1 and CDR2 are MNHEY and SVGAGI. CDR3 coding DNA: TGTGCCAGCAGTTACTCAGCCAGCTCCTACGAGCAGTACTTC. This translates into CASSYSASSYEQYF.

This clonotype showed up many times. J is TRBJ1-1 and V is TRBV7-6; maybe TRBD1 (5 bases). The CDR3 runs to 14 residues. The germline V and J ends were trimmed by 3 bases and 3 bases, with 11 bases remaining between them. CDR1 and CDR2 (germline): SGHVS, FNYEAQ. CDR3 DNA sequence: TGTGCCAGCAGCTTGGGATCCAGGGACACTGAAGCTTTCTTT. Translating gives CASSLGSRDTEAFF.

The chain is built from TRBV19 and TRBJ1-1, with 7 bases identical to TRBD1. Germline lookup yields CDR1 LNHDA and CDR2 SQIVND (reference sequence). With 4 bases clipped from V and 0 bases from J, the junction kept 2 bases outside the gene matches. This CDR3 contains 14 residues. CDR3 residues: CASSKGQMNTEAFF. The DNA for the CDR3 is TGTGCCAGTAGTAAGGGACAGATGAACACTGAAGCTTTCTTT.

This clonotype was seen ten or more times. The chain carries TRBV7-2 and TRBJ1-1; 9 bases are shared with TRBD1. The CDR3 spans 15 residues. Germline V gene data show CDR1 as SGHTA and CDR2 as FQGNSA. V lost 4 bases to trimming and J lost 7 bases; unmatched junction nucleotides: 10. CDR3 protein: CASSSESTGGFEAFF. Here the CDR3 DNA reads TGTGCCAGCAGCTCCGAATCGACAGGGGGTTTTGAAGCTTTCTTT.

This clonotype was observed many times. The rearrangement uses TRBV29-1 and TRBJ2-1; D is undetermined. Germline lookup yields CDR1 SQVTM and CDR2 ANQGSEA. The CDR3 is 12 amino acids. V gave up 1 base and J gave up 4 bases, with 5 bases separating them. CDR3 in amino acids: CSVEGQYNEQFF. DNA for the CDR3: TGCAGCGTTGAAGGCCAGTACAATGAGCAGTTCTTC.

The chain links TRBV19 to TRBJ2-5, with D uncertain. There are 14 residues in the CDR3. Trimming cost V 5 bases and J 2 bases, with 12 bases left between them. Germline CDR1 and CDR2: LNHDA and SQIVND (reference sequence). The CDR3 nucleotides are TGTGCCAGTAGTCCAGAGATCCTTCAAGAGACCCAGTACTTC. Its translation: CASSPEILQETQYF.

This clonotype was seen many times. The chain joins TRBV5-1 to TRBJ2-1; either TRBD1 or TRBD2 may supply D (5 bases each). The length of the CDR3 is 15 residues. Germline loops: CDR1 SGHRS, CDR2 YFSETQ. V was pared by 4 bases and J by 2 bases, with 13 bases between. The CDR3: CASSLRDQAYNEQFF. Here the CDR3 DNA reads TGCGCCAGCAGCCTCCGGGACCAGGCCTACAATGAGCAGTTCTTC.

At least ten counts were recorded for this clonotype. V is TRBV24-1 and J is TRBJ2-5; D is perhaps TRBD2 (6 bases). There are 14 residues in the CDR3. V was shortened by 6 bases and J by 2 bases, with 12 bases between the two germline ends. CDR1 and CDR2 (germline): KGHDR, SFDVKD. The CDR3 bases are TGTGCCACCAGTCTTCCCCGGGGGCAAGAGACCCAGTACTTC. Translated, it gives CATSLPRGQETQYF.

On this clonotype: A junction end diverges from the germline sequence, so it may reflect a read error. This chain links TRBV24-1 with TRBJ2-1; D is perhaps TRBD1 (6 bases). This CDR3 contains 14 residues. Germline CDR1 is KGHDR and CDR2 is SFDVKD. CDR3 protein: CPTSDPGTNNEQFF. CDR3 coding DNA: TGTCCCACCAGTGATCCCGGGACAAACAATGAGCAGTTCTTC.

The rearrangement links TRBV29-1 to TRBJ2-1; D is perhaps TRBD1 (6 bases). Trimming took 1 base from V and 0 from J, leaving 10 bases between them. CDR3 size: 15 residues. CDR1 is SQVTM and CDR2 is ANQGSEA in the germline V gene. CDR3 loop: CSVEGGPSSYNEQFF. In DNA, the CDR3 is TGCAGCGTTGAAGGGGGGCCGAGCTCCTACAATGAGCAGTTCTTC.

This clonotype was found many times. This chain links TRBV20-1 with TRBJ2-7; the D gene is possibly TRBD2 (5 bases). CDR3 length: 12 amino acids. CDR1 DFQATT and CDR2 SNEGSKA come from the germline V gene (reference sequence). V was shortened by 6 bases and J by 3 bases, with 12 bases between the two germline ends. The DNA of the CDR3 is TGCAGTGCAAGGACTGAGTTCTACGAGCAGTACTTC. Protein sequence: CSARTEFYEQYF.

This clonotype was counted many times. CDR3 sequence reads: CASSQSRGGIYNEQFF. In nucleotides, the CDR3 is TGTGCCAGCAGCCAAAGCAGAGGGGGGATCTACAATGAGCAGTTCTTC. This sequence joins TRBV7-2 and TRBJ2-1; D is perhaps TRBD1 or TRBD2 (6 bases each). Germline V lookup: CDR1 SGHTA, CDR2 FQGNSA. Trimming took 5 bases from V and 3 from J, leaving 17 bases between them. The CDR3 runs 16 residues.

The chain joins TRBV5-1 to TRBJ1-4; D not resolved. Germline loops: CDR1 SGHRS, CDR2 YFSETQ. V shed 3 bases and J shed 0 bases, with 9 bases lying between them. CDR3 length: 15 residues. CDR3 DNA sequence: TGCGCCAGCAGCTCCTCGACGGCAACTAATGAAAAACTGTTTTTT. Amino acids: CASSSSTATNEKLFF.

This chain joins TRBV20-1 and TRBJ2-7, with D unresolved. Trimming shortened V by 3 bases and J by 5 bases, and 8 bases separated the two germline ends. This CDR3 spans 11 amino acids. CDR1 is DFQATT and CDR2 is SNEGSKA in the germline V gene (reference sequence). CDR3: CSASSFNEQYF. Here the CDR3 DNA reads TGCAGTGCTAGCTCATTTAACGAGCAGTACTTC.

This clonotype came up many times. The chain carries TRBV5-1 and TRBJ2-7; TRBD1 agrees at 8 bases. The germline V gene has CDR1 SGHRS and CDR2 YFSETQ. J gave up 3 bases and V 4 bases, and 6 bases lay outside the gene matches. The CDR3 runs to 14 residues. CDR3 nucleotide sequence: TGCGCCAGCAGCGAGGACAGGGTTAACTACGAGCAGTACTTC. Translated: CASSEDRVNYEQYF.

This chain connects TRBV24-1 to TRBJ2-5, with D possibly being TRBD1 (5 bases). This CDR3 region has 14 residues. V was trimmed by 4 bases and J by 2 bases, leaving 10 bases between them. Germline-derived CDR1 and CDR2 are KGHDR and SFDVKD. CDR3 amino acids: CATSDMGLQETQYF. The CDR3 DNA reads TGTGCCACCAGTGACATGGGGCTGCAAGAGACCCAGTACTTC.

The chain uses TRBV9 and TRBJ2-5; a possible D gene is TRBD1 (5 bases). Germline V gene lookup returns CDR1 SGDLS and CDR2 YYNGEE. Trimming removed 3 bases from V and 2 bases from J, with 8 bases in between. This CDR3 is built from 13 residues. CDR3 amino acids: CASSARQQETQYF. The CDR3 DNA sequence: TGTGCCAGCAGCGCCAGACAGCAAGAGACCCAGTACTTC.

This clonotype was observed at least ten times. This chain connects TRBV5-1 to TRBJ2-1; no firm D call. Trimming stripped 4 bases from V and 0 bases from J, with 14 bases between. Germline V gene data show CDR1 as SGHRS and CDR2 as YFSETQ. CDR3 length: 16 residues. CDR3 region: CASSRVAASSYNEQFF. The CDR3 coding sequence is TGCGCCAGCAGCCGTGTGGCCGCGAGCTCCTACAATGAGCAGTTCTTC.

This clonotype was seen more than once but under ten times. The chain recombines TRBV6-1 with TRBJ1-2; 9 bases map to TRBD1. The CDR3 length is 14 residues. Germline CDR1 and CDR2: MNHNS and SASEGT. J was trimmed by 8 bases and V by 5 bases; bases with no gene match: 9. The CDR3 loop is CASSRAQGAEGYTF. The CDR3 DNA reads as TGTGCCAGCAGTCGAGCACAGGGGGCGGAGGGCTACACCTTC.

This clonotype was seen more than once but under ten times. The rearrangement uses TRBV20-1 and TRBJ1-1, with 11 bases matching TRBD1. V was clipped by 4 bases and J by 8 bases; unmatched bases: 9. The germline CDR1 and CDR2 sequences are DFQATT and SNEGSKA (reference sequence). CDR3 length: 14 amino acids. The CDR3, as DNA: TGCAGTGCTAAAGTACGGGACAGGGGGTCGGAAGCTTTCTTT. Amino acids: CSAKVRDRGSEAFF.

The J gene is TRBJ2-1, the V gene TRBV7-2, with 11 bases aligning to TRBD2. V lost 5 bases, J lost 6 bases, and 6 bases stayed unmatched. The CDR3 extends over 15 amino acids. CDR1 is SGHTA and CDR2 is FQGNSA in the germline V gene. In DNA form, the CDR3 reads TGTGCCAGCAGCCTTAGCGGGAGGGCTGGCAATGAGCAGTTCTTC. Encoded protein: CASSLSGRAGNEQFF.

This clonotype was observed many times. This CDR3 reads CASSSRPSANTGELFF. The DNA of the CDR3 is TGCGCCAGCAGCTCCCGGCCGTCGGCGAACACCGGGGAGCTGTTTTTT. The chain links TRBV5-1 to TRBJ2-2; D is uncertain. The CDR3 is 16 amino acids. Between the trimmed V and J ends, which lost 3 bases and 0 bases, there was a span of 12 bases. Per germline, CDR1 SGHRS and CDR2 YFSETQ.

J is TRBJ2-5 and V is TRBV3-1; 10 positions agree with TRBD1. Germline trimming cut 0 bases from V and 4 bases from J; bases unmatched to any gene: 5. There are 16 residues in the CDR3. Germline V gene sequence: CDR1 LGHDT, CDR2 YNNKEL (reference sequence). As DNA, the CDR3 is TGTGCCAGCAGCCAAGACGGACAGGGGGGAGGAGAGACCCAGTACTTC. Its translation is CASSQDGQGGGETQYF.

This sequence joins TRBV6-1 and TRBJ2-7; TRBD1 matches at 9 bases. CDR1 and CDR2 (germline): MNHNS, SASEGT. This CDR3 is built from 14 residues. The J segment lost 3 bases and the V segment lost 6 bases, leaving 6 bases of the junction unmatched. The chain's CDR3 is CASRTLTGGYEQYF. As DNA, the CDR3 is TGTGCCAGCAGAACCTTGACAGGGGGCTACGAGCAGTACTTC.

Concerning this clonotype itself: Germline is not matched at one junction end, which may reflect a read error. The J gene is TRBJ2-4, the V gene TRBV7-2; TRBD2 might be the D (7 bases). The CDR3 has 16 amino acids. Germline assignment: CDR1 SGHTA and CDR2 FQGNSA. The DNA for the CDR3 is TGCGCCAGCAGCTTAGGGGGAGGGGTACTCAAAAACATTCAGTACTTC. Its translation is CASSLGGGVLKNIQYF.

The chain recombines TRBV13 with TRBJ2-7; 12 bases line up with TRBD2. The length of the CDR3 is 15 residues. Germline-derived CDR1 and CDR2 are PRHDT and FYEKMQ (reference sequence). Losses at the gene ends were 5 bases for V and 4 bases for J; bases not matched to a gene: 6. CDR3 amino acids: CASSHGLAGLYEQYF. In DNA, the CDR3 is TGTGCCAGCAGCCACGGACTAGCGGGGCTTTACGAGCAGTACTTC.

This clonotype was observed at least ten times. CDR3 DNA sequence: TGCGCCAGCAGTGAGACGGTAGCGGGAAGGTACGAGCAGTACTTC. This sequence encodes CASSETVAGRYEQYF. The genes are TRBV10-2 and TRBJ2-7; TRBD2 aligns across 8 bases. The V gene end was trimmed by 2 bases and the J gene end by 4 bases; junction bases not matched to a gene: 7. The germline V gene has CDR1 WSHSY and CDR2 SAAADI. The CDR3 is made up of 15 amino acids.

This rearrangement joins TRBV20-1 to TRBJ2-4; 9 bases agree with TRBD1. Germline V gene data show CDR1 as DFQATT and CDR2 as SNEGSKA (reference sequence). This CDR3 is 14 amino acids long. The V segment lost 6 bases and the J segment 8 bases; nucleotides outside the gene matches: 11. The CDR3: CSARLQGAVDIQYF. For the CDR3, the DNA is TGCAGTGCGAGACTACAGGGGGCGGTAGACATTCAGTACTTC.

In this sample, this clonotype turned up many times. The chain links TRBV20-1 to TRBJ2-7; the match to TRBD2 covers 11 bases. The trim removed 7 bases at V and 2 bases at J, leaving 7 bases unmatched. CDR1 DFQATT and CDR2 SNEGSKA come from the germline V gene (reference sequence). The CDR3 has 14 amino acids. This chain's CDR3 is CSGKLAGAPYEQYF. The CDR3 DNA reads as TGCAGTGGTAAACTAGCGGGAGCTCCCTACGAGCAGTACTTC.